This TCR beta chain stems from a study of blood T cells in healthy people across ages. The CDR3 totals 15 residues. CDR1 is MGHDK and CDR2 is SYGVNS in the germline V gene. Unmatched junction bases numbered 8, after V lost 3 bases and J lost 4 bases. Whole-study results and caveats: Naive and antigen-experienced cells could not be conclusively compared, given unsorted PBMCs.

Alongside a J-beta primer mix, a sample-barcoded 5' primer served in a second PCR lasting about 7 to 11 cycles. TCRdb fed the 5' RACE reads into MiXCR, producing one record per CDR3 protein. The sample consists of 650,000 to 900,000 distinct CDR3 sequences, around two thirds of them appearing once. With respect to this clonotype: Its target is unknown.

The clonotype comes from a man aged 30 to 39 in good health. The chain combines TRBV25-1 with TRBJ2-7; TRBD1 aligns across 8 bases. Sequenced sample: blood. The DNA of the CDR3 is TGTGCCAGCAGTGACCTCCGACAGGGGTGGTACGAGCAGTACTTC. Amino acid sequence: CASSDLRQGWYEQYF.